This TCR beta chain was identified during a study of CD8+ T cells in alopecia areata. For the study at large: Tofacitinib dosing lasted 6 to 18 months, which was then followed by 6 months off drug. Whole-study findings and limits: Because of a solitary nonresponder, the connection of baseline CD8+ expansion to response stays uncertain.

This sample's treatment: oral pan-JAK inhibitor, 5-10 mg twice daily. The investigators collected lesional scalp punch biopsies and peripheral blood from alopecia areata patients. Between the trimmed V and J ends, which lost 3 bases and 5 bases, there was a span of 16 bases. The CDR3 loop spans 16 amino acids. CDR1 and CDR2 from the germline V gene are SGHTA and FQGNSA. RNA extraction and reverse transcription yielded cDNA as sequencing template. Generated by immunoSEQ multiplex PCR, the TCRdb table keeps only in-frame clones and is missing some. The sample consists of 10,000 to 15,000 clones, approximately 67% of them appearing once. A remark on this clone: As yet, its antigen is unknown. This same CDR3 is encoded by further DNA sequences in the sample.

The chain recombines TRBV7-2 with TRBJ2-2; D is tentatively TRBD1 or TRBD2 (6 bases each). This sample comprised skin, obtained at week 4, from a patient treated with tofacitinib. This TCR was sampled from a human donor with alopecia areata. CDR3 in amino acids: CASSFARGQRTGELFF. The CDR3 DNA reads as TGTGCCAGCAGCTTCGCCCGGGGGCAGAGGACCGGGGAGCTGTTTTTT.